What follows are 21 T cell receptor beta chains derived from one specimen sequenced in a study of human T cells and chemical hapten exposure. Using its own MiXCR run on the RACE reads, TCRdb lists one record per CDR3 protein. The sample contains tens of thousands of distinct CDR3 sequences, 9.6% of which appear only once. Time point: pre-sensitization, week 0. Treatment in this sample: therapeutic diphenylcyclopropenone sensitization with weekly scalp DPC. The material was whole blood, obtained in connection with sensitization to the hapten diphenylcyclopropenone (DPC). These receptors all stem from a woman between 35 and 50 years old with alopecia areata. Some clones in this sample may be carry-over from other donors' samples.

There are a few counts of this clonotype. The rearrangement joins TRBV28 to TRBJ1-4, with D possibly being TRBD1 (6 bases). V lost 3 bases and J 5 bases, leaving 10 bases between the germline ends. CDR3 length equals 14 residues. The germline V gene encodes CDR1 MDHEN and CDR2 SYDVKM. For the CDR3, the DNA is TGTGCCAGCAGTTTGGATCAGGGGAATGAAAAACTGTTTTTT. The encoded protein is CASSLDQGNEKLFF.

This clonotype was observed a few times. The chain employs TRBV7-2 and TRBJ1-3; the D is unclear. In germline, CDR1 is SGHTA, CDR2 FQGNSA. The CDR3 loop spans 15 amino acids. Trimming took 2 bases from V and 2 from J, leaving 10 bases between them. The CDR3 reads CASSLMLGAGNTIYF. CDR3 DNA: TGTGCCAGCAGCTTAATGTTGGGAGCTGGAAACACCATATATTTT.

This clonotype came up many times. CDR3 DNA: TGTGCCAGCAGTTTATTAGGTGGCTCTGCCCAGGGGGGGGCCAACGTCCTGACTTTC. Its translation is CASSLLGGSAQGGANVLTF. The chain combines TRBV28 with TRBJ2-6; D possibly corresponds to TRBD1 (6 bases). The CDR3 runs to 19 residues. Germline V lookup: CDR1 MDHEN, CDR2 SYDVKM. V lost 1 base and J lost 4, with 20 bases in between.

In its sample, this clonotype was seen a few times. CDR3: CASRPLGDYEQYF. The CDR3 bases are TGTGCCAGCAGACCCTTAGGGGACTACGAGCAGTACTTC. The J gene is TRBJ2-7, the V gene TRBV6-2 or TRBV6-3; D possibly corresponds to TRBD1 (5 bases). Trimming left V 6 bases short and J 3 bases short, with 12 bases between. The CDR3 spans 13 residues. The germline gives CDR1 MNHEY, CDR2 SVGEGT.

This rearrangement joins TRBV7-2 to TRBJ2-7; possible D gene TRBD2, 6 bases. Germline V CDR1 and CDR2: SGHTA, FQGNSA. The CDR3 covers 13 residues. The V and J ends lost 3 bases and 7 bases respectively, with 13 bases between them. For the CDR3, the DNA is TGTGCCAGCAGCTTTCTGGGCGGGGTGGAGCAGTACTTC. Amino acid sequence: CASSFLGGVEQYF.

This clonotype was seen many times. The gene calls are TRBV19 and TRBJ2-7; 8 nucleotides align to TRBD1. Trimming at V came to 1 base and at J to 1 base, leaving 3 bases not matched to a gene. Germline V CDR1 and CDR2: LNHDA, SQIVND (reference sequence). The CDR3 extends over 15 amino acids. The CDR3 sequence: CASSIGTGWSYEQYF. For the CDR3, the DNA is TGTGCCAGTAGTATAGGGACAGGGTGGTCCTACGAGCAGTACTTC. The whole variable domain, filled in from reference TRBV19 and TRBJ2-7, reads DGGITQSPKYLFRKEGQNVTLSCEQNLNHDAMYWYRQDPGQGLRLIYYSQIVNDFQKGDIAEGYSVSREKKESFPLTVTSAQKNPTAFYLCASSIGTGWSYEQYFGPGTRLTVT.

This clonotype occurred many times. The CDR3 DNA sequence: TGCGCCAGCAGCCAAGTTGACAGGCAAGAGACCCAGTACTTC. It translates to CASSQVDRQETQYF. The rearrangement links TRBV4-1 to TRBJ2-5; possible D gene TRBD1, 6 bases. V was pared by 1 base and J by 2 bases, with 8 bases between. Germline values: CDR1 MGHRA, CDR2 YSYEKL. The CDR3 contains 14 residues.

This clonotype appeared many times. The chain carries TRBV6-5 and TRBJ2-7; D gene uncertain. Trimming took 3 bases from V and 4 from J, leaving 16 bases between them. CDR1 and CDR2 from the germline V gene are MNHEY and SVGAGI. This CDR3 spans 15 amino acids. The DNA of the CDR3 is TGTGCCAGCAGTTATCGGGCAGATACAACTTACGAGCAGTACTTC. Its protein is CASSYRADTTYEQYF.

The chain carries TRBV2 and TRBJ1-3, with 9 bases identical to TRBD1. Germline V lookup: CDR1 SNHLY, CDR2 FYNNEI. The CDR3 runs 16 residues. The J segment lost 0 bases and the V segment lost 4 bases, leaving 4 bases of the junction unmatched. This CDR3 is CASSGGQGLSGNTIYF. In DNA form, the CDR3 reads TGTGCCAGCAGTGGGGGACAGGGCCTCTCTGGAAACACCATATATTTT.

J is TRBJ2-1 and V is TRBV28, with 8 bases lining up with TRBD1. The length of the CDR3 is 16 residues. CDR1 and CDR2 from the germline V gene are MDHEN and SYDVKM. Trimming took 7 bases from V and 8 from J; bases not matched to a gene: 16. CDR3 region: CASTPSPGGAHYEQFF. The CDR3, as DNA: TGTGCCAGCACCCCTTCCCCAGGGGGCGCGCACTATGAGCAGTTCTTC.

This clonotype has a handful of counts. V usage is TRBV12-5 and J usage is TRBJ1-2; possibly TRBD1 for D (5 bases). With 2 bases removed from V and 3 bases from J, the gap between germline ends came to 10 bases. The CDR3 sequence is 14 residues long. Germline V gene data show CDR1 as LGHNT and CDR2 as FRNRAP. The CDR3 reads CASGLTPGHYGYTF. In DNA form, the CDR3 reads TGTGCTAGTGGTTTGACTCCAGGGCACTATGGCTACACCTTC. Full variable domain (missing parts from reference TRBV12-5 and TRBJ1-2): DARVTQTPRHKVTEMGQEVTMRCQPILGHNTVFWYRQTMMQGLELLAYFRNRAPLDDSGMPKDRFSAEMPDATLATLKIQPSEPRDSAVYFCASGLTPGHYGYTFGSGTRLTVV.

This clonotype was picked up many times. The DNA for the CDR3 is TGTGCCAGCAGTTTAGGGAGGGGAAGGCAGCCCCAGCATTTT. Protein product: CASSLGRGRQPQHF. The chain has TRBV12-3 or TRBV12-4 and TRBJ1-5; D possibly corresponds to TRBD1 (5 bases). V was trimmed by 1 base and J by 7 bases, leaving 11 bases between them. The CDR3 extends over 14 amino acids.

This clonotype was seen repeatedly, ten times or more. This rearrangement joins TRBV28 to TRBJ1-5; D call uncertain. This CDR3 has 14 amino acids. CDR1 and CDR2 (germline): MDHEN, SYDVKM. The V end was cut by 2 bases, the J end by 0 bases, with 5 bases between. For the CDR3, the DNA is TGTGCCAGCAGTTTAGTAGATAGCAATCAGCCCCAGCATTTT. Translated: CASSLVDSNQPQHF.

This sequence joins TRBV12-2 and TRBJ2-2; the D call TRBD2 from the table was never checked on the DNA. TRBV12-2 has pseudogene status. This CDR3 spans 15 amino acids. CDR3 DNA sequence: TGTGCAAGTCGCTTTAGCGGGGGGGCCGCCGGGGAGCTGTTTTTT. The encoded protein is CASRFSGGAAGELFF.

In its sample, this clonotype was seen a few times. The chain combines TRBV29-1 with TRBJ2-1, with D possibly TRBD2 on 5 matching bases. Germline loops: CDR1 SQVTM, CDR2 ANQGSEA. The CDR3 extends over 15 amino acids. Trimming stripped 3 bases from V and 4 bases from J, with 16 bases between. CDR3 amino acids: CSVETGNSAYNEQFF. As DNA, the CDR3 is TGCAGCGTTGAGACGGGGAATTCAGCTTACAATGAGCAGTTCTTC.

This chain uses TRBV10-1 with TRBJ2-7; the match to TRBD2 covers 7 bases. V was clipped by 8 bases and J by 2 bases; unmatched bases: 9. Germline-derived CDR1 and CDR2 are WNHNN and SYGVQD (reference sequence). The CDR3 is 14 residues long. For the CDR3, the DNA is TGCGCCAGCGCGTTGTCGGGGGGAACCTACGAGCAGTACTTC. It codes for CASALSGGTYEQYF.

There are many counts of this clonotype. This sequence joins TRBV27 and TRBJ1-1; TRBD1 might be the D (6 bases). V lost 0 bases and J 9 bases, leaving 14 bases between the germline ends. CDR1 MNHEY and CDR2 SMNVEV come from the germline V gene (reference sequence). This CDR3 comprises 14 residues. The CDR3 spells CASSLSPGGRKAFF. In DNA form, the CDR3 reads TGTGCCAGCAGTTTATCTCCCGGGGGGCGTAAAGCTTTCTTT.

Ten or more counts support this clonotype. The gene calls are TRBV5-1 and TRBJ2-3; D unresolved. The V gene's germline CDR1 is SGHRS and CDR2 YFSETQ. Trimming stripped 2 bases from V and 4 bases from J, with 11 bases between. The CDR3 has 14 amino acids. This CDR3 is CASSFRRAADTQYF. The CDR3 nucleotides are TGCGCCAGCAGCTTTAGAAGAGCCGCAGATACGCAGTATTTT.

The count of this clonotype is one. This chain connects TRBV6-5 to TRBJ2-7; tentative D call: TRBD1 (5 bases). Trimming cost V 5 bases and J 0 bases, with 11 bases left between them. The CDR3 sequence is 14 residues long. Germline CDR1 reads MNHEY; CDR2 reads SVGAGI. The CDR3 is CASSRTRSSYEQYF. The CDR3 DNA sequence: TGTGCCAGCAGTCGGACAAGGAGCTCCTACGAGCAGTACTTC.

This clonotype was picked up many times. The rearrangement links TRBV6-5 to TRBJ1-1; perhaps TRBD1 as D (5 bases). CDR3 length equals 11 residues. Deletions cut 7 bases from V and 10 bases from J, with 13 bases between. Germline lookup yields CDR1 MNHEY and CDR2 SVGAGI. CDR3 coding DNA: TGTGCCAGCACCGAACTGGGGGTAGCTTTCTTT. This codes for CASTELGVAFF.

Many counts were recorded for this clonotype. The rearrangement links TRBV2 to TRBJ2-2; 10 bases are a match to TRBD2. CDR3 length: 16 residues. Germline CDR1 SNHLY, CDR2 FYNNEI. V trimming: 4 bases; J trimming: 4 bases; junction bases outside the gene matches: 6. The CDR3 region has the DNA TGTGCCAGCAGTGGAGTAGCGGGGGGAAGCACCGGGGAGCTGTTTTTT. Protein: CASSGVAGGSTGELFF. The full variable domain, completed using reference TRBV2 and TRBJ2-2, is EPEVTQTPSHQVTQMGQEVILRCVPISNHLYFYWYRQILGQKVEFLVSFYNNEISEKSEIFDDQFSVERPDGSNFTLKIRSTKLEDSAMYFCASSGVAGGSTGELFFGEGSRLTVL.